This T cell receptor (beta chain) was sequenced in a study of blood T cell repertoires in COVID-19. The CDR3 loop spans 14 amino acids. Deletions cut 5 bases from V and 0 bases from J, with 10 bases between. Germline V gives CDR1 MDHEN, CDR2 SYDVKM. Followed over time, Seattle patients had been enrolled while infection was active. Assay: immunoSEQ multiplex PCR; the TCRdb copy retains only in-frame clones and omits some. The sample records just under 350,000 clones, around nine tenths being singletons. The source is a woman in her seventies with COVID-19, enrolled during active disease. What was sequenced was peripheral blood. This sequence joins TRBV28 and TRBJ1-2; D remains unclear. The CDR3 here is CASSDKLSNYGYTF. The CDR3 bases are TGTGCCAGCAGTGACAAGCTCTCTAACTATGGCTACACCTTC.